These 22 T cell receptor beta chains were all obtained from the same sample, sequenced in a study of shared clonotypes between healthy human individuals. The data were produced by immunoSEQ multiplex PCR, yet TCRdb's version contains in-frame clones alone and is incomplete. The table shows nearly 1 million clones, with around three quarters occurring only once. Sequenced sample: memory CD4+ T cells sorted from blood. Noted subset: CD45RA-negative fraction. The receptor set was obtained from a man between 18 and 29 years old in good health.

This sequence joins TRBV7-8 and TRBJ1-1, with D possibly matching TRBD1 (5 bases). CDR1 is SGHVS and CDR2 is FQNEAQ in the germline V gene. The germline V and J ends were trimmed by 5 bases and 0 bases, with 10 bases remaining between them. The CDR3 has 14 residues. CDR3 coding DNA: TGTGCCAGCAGCCGAGACAGCATGAACACTGAAGCTTTCTTT. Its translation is CASSRDSMNTEAFF.

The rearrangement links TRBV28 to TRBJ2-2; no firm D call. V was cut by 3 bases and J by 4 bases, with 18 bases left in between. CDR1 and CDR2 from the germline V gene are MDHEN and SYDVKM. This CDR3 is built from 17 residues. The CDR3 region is CASSFFLGREGTGELFF. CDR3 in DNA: TGTGCCAGCAGTTTTTTTCTTGGTAGGGAAGGCACCGGGGAGCTGTTTTTT.

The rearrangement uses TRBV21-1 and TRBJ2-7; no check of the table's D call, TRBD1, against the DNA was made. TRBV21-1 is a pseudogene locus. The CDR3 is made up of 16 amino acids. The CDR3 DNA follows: TGTGCCAGCAGCACGCCGTCCCAGGGGCACCTTTACGAGCAGTACTTC. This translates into CASSTPSQGHLYEQYF.

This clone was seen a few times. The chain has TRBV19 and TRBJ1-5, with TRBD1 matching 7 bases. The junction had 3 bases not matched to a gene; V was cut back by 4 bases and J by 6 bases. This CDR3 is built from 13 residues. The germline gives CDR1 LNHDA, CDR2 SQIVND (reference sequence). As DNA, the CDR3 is TGTGCCAGTAGTAACAGGGGAAGTCAGCCCCAGCATTTT. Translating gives CASSNRGSQPQHF.

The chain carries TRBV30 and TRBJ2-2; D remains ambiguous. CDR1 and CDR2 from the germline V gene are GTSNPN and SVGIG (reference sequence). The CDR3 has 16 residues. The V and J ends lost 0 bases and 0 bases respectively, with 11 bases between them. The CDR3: CAWSVRTPTNTGELFF. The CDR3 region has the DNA TGTGCCTGGAGTGTTCGGACGCCCACGAACACCGGGGAGCTGTTTTTT.

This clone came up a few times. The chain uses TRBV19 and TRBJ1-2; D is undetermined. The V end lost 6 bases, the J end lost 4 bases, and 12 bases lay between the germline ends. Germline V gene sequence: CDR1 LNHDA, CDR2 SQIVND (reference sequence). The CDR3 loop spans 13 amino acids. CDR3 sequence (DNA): TGTGCCAGTAGCCTGGGCTCTTCCTATGGCTACACCTTC. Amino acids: CASSLGSSYGYTF.

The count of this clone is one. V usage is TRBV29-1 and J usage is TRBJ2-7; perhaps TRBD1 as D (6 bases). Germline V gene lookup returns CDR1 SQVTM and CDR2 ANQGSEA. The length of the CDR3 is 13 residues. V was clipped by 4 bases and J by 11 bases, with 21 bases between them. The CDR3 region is CSVGDSTGSGEYF. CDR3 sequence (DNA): TGCAGCGTTGGAGACAGCACAGGGAGTGGGGAGTACTTC.

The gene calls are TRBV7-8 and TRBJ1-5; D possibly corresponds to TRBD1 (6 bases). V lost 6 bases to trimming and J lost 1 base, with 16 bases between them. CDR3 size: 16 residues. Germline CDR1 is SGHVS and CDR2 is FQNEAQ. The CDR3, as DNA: TGTGCCAGCAGTTCTCAGGGGTTGGCGAGCAATCAGCCCCAGCATTTT. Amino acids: CASSSQGLASNQPQHF.

Here the CDR3 reads CASSWSYEQYF. Here the CDR3 DNA reads TGTGCCAGCAGTTGGTCCTACGAGCAGTACTTC. This chain uses TRBV2 with TRBJ2-7, with D hard to call. The V end was cut by 5 bases, the J end by 1 base, with 3 bases between. From germline, CDR1 is SNHLY and CDR2 FYNNEI. The CDR3 runs to 11 residues.

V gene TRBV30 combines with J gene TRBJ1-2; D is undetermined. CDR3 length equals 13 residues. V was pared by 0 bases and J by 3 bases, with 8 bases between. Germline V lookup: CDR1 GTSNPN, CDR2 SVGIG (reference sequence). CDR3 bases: TGTGCCTGGAGTGTGAGGGTTGACTATGGCTACACCTTC. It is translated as CAWSVRVDYGYTF. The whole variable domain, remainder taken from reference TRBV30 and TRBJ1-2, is SQTIHQWPATLVQPVGSPLSLECTVEGTSNPNLYWYRQAAGRGLQLLFYSVGIGQISSEVPQNLSASRPQDRQFILSSKKLLLSDSGFYLCAWSVRVDYGYTFGSGTRLTVV.

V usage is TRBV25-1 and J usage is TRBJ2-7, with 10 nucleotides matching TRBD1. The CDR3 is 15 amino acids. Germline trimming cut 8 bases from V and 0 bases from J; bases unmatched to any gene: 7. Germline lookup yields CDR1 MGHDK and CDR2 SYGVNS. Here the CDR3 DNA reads TGTGCCAGCCAGAGACAGGGGGCGAGCTCCTACGAGCAGTACTTC. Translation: CASQRQGASSYEQYF.

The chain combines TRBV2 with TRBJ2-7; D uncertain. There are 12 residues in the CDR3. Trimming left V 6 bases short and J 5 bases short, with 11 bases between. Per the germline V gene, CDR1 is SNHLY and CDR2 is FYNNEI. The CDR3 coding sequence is TGTGCCAGCAGCGGAGCCTGGGACGAGCAGTACTTC. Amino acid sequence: CASSGAWDEQYF.

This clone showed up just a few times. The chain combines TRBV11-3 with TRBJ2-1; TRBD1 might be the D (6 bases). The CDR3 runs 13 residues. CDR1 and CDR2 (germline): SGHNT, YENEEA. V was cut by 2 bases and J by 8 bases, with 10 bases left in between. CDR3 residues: CASSLPGVDEQFF. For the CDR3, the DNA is TGTGCCAGCAGCTTACCAGGGGTGGATGAGCAGTTCTTC. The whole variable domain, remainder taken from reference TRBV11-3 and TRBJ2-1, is EAGVVQSPRYKIIEKKQPVAFWCNPISGHNTLYWYLQNLGQGPELLIRYENEEAVDDSQLPKDRFSAERLKGVDSTLKIQPAELGDSAVYLCASSLPGVDEQFFGPGTRLTVL.

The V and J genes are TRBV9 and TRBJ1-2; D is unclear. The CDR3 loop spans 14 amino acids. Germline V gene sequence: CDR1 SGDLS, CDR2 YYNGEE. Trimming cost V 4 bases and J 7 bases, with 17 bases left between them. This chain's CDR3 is CASSKKDGASGYTF. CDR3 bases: TGTGCCAGCAGCAAGAAAGACGGCGCGTCTGGCTACACCTTC.

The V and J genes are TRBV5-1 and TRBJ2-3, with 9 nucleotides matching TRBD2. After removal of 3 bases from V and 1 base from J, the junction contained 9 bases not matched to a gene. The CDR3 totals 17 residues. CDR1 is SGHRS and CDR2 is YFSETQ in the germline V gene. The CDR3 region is CASSWGREGLGTDTQYF. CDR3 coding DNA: TGCGCCAGCAGCTGGGGGCGGGAGGGCCTCGGCACAGATACGCAGTATTTT.

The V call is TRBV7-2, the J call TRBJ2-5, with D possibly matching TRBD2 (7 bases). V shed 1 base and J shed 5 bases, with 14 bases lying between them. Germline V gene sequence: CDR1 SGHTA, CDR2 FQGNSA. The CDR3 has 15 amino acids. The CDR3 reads CASSLGRGALETQYF. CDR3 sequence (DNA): TGTGCCAGCAGCTTAGGTCGGGGGGCTCTGGAGACCCAGTACTTC. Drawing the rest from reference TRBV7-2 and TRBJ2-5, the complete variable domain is GAGVSQSPSNKVTEKGKDVELRCDPISGHTALYWYRQSLGQGLEFLIYFQGNSAPDKSGLPSDRFSAERTGGSVSTLTIQRTQQEDSAVYLCASSLGRGALETQYFGPGTRLLVL.

In DNA form, the CDR3 reads TGTGCCAGCAGTGAAGCCGGCGGGACAGGGTTTAGCAATCAGCCCCAGCATTTT. This translates into CASSEAGGTGFSNQPQHF. This chain connects TRBV6-1 to TRBJ1-5; 9 bases align to TRBD1. CDR3 length: 18 residues. Germline CDR1 MNHNS, CDR2 SASEGT. The J segment lost 0 bases and the V segment lost 0 bases, leaving 6 bases of the junction unmatched.

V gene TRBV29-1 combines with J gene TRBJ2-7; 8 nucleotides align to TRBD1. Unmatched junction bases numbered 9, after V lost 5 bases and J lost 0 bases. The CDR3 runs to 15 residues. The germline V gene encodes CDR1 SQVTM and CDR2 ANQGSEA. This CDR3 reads CSVWFVGQASYEQYF. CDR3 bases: TGCAGCGTTTGGTTCGTGGGACAGGCCTCCTACGAGCAGTACTTC.

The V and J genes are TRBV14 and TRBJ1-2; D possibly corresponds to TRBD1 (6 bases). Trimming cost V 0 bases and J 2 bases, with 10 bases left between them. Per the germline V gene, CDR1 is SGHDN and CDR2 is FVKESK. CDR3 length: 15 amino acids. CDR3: CASSQDGGRNYGYTF. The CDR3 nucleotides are TGTGCCAGCAGCCAAGACGGGGGGCGGAACTATGGCTACACCTTC.

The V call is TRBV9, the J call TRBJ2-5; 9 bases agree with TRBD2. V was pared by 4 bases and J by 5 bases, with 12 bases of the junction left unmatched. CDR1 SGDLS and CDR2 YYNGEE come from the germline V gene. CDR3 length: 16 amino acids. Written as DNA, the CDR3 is TGTGCCAGCAGCTCGAGAGGCGGGGGGGGCCTGGAGACCCAGTACTTC. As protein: CASSSRGGGGLETQYF.

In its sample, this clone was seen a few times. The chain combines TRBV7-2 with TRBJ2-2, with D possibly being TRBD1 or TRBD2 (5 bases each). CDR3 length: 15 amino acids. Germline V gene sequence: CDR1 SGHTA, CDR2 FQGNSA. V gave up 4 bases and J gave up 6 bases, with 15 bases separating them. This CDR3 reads CASSSRGDRAGELFF. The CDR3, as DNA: TGTGCCAGCAGCTCCCGGGGCGATCGAGCCGGGGAGCTGTTTTTT.

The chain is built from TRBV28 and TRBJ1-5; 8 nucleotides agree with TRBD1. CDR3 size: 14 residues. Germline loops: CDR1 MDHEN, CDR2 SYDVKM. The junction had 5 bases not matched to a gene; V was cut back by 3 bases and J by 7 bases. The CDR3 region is CASSLDRDGQPQHF. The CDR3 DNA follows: TGTGCCAGCAGTTTGGACAGGGACGGGCAGCCCCAGCATTTT.